The T cell receptor (beta chain) under discussion was sequenced for a study of human T cells and chemical hapten exposure. Study as a whole: The scalp of each patient received a weekly diphenylcyclopropenone dose for the full approximately 26-week study. Study outcomes and limitations: Expanded TCRs grouped into significantly more large CDR3 similarity clusters than controls produced. Donors' alopecia may make their immune response differ from healthy people's.

Note on this clonotype: Its target is not known. No DNA is shown, since the ends of the CDR3 on it are uncertain; the CDR3 is the one TCRdb lists.

Time point specified: pre-sensitization, week 0. Sample treatment: therapeutic diphenylcyclopropenone sensitization with weekly scalp DPC. The CDR3 region is 15 residues in length, termini included. TCRdb reanalysed the RACE reads using MiXCR and keeps one entry per CDR3 protein. The sample lists some 330,000 distinct CDR3 sequences; approximately 5% were seen once. The input for sequencing was whole blood, taken in connection with sensitization to the hapten diphenylcyclopropenone (DPC). The gene calls are TRBV12-3 or TRBV12-4 and TRBJ2-1; TRBD1, the table's D call, lacks a check against the DNA. The receptor's source is a young woman with alopecia areata. Some clones in this sample may be carry-over from other donors' samples. The CDR3 protein is CASSTSDRGYNEQFF.